The clone carrying this TCR beta chain was seen more than once but under ten times. What it binds is not known. The library came from three nested PCR rounds adapted from ARM-PCR protocols. Using its own MiXCR run on the multiplex PCR reads, TCRdb lists one record per CDR3 protein. Of around 74,000 distinct CDR3 sequences listed, less than 75% were seen once; the top ten hold 28%. This specimen belongs to a study of tumor and adjacent non-tumor tissue in lung cancer. The wider study: There were some 11 adenocarcinoma, a couple of squamous cell carcinoma and 1 small cell lung cancer cases. The patients, roughly 9 men and several women, were about 31 to 76 with stage I to III disease.

Overall study results and limits: TCR diversity was significantly greater in tumor than normal lung tissue.

RNA was extracted from bulk tissue without any cell sorting. More than 3 cm separated this lung sample from the edge of the tumor. The sequence was obtained from a woman aged 45 to 65 with non-small cell lung cancer. Sequencing used distant non-tumor lung tissue.

The CDR3 loop reads CASSLRGGGFVGETQYF. CDR3 DNA: TGTGCCAGCAGCTTACGAGGGGGAGGATTTGTAGGGGAGACCCAGTACTTC. This chain uses TRBV7-2 with TRBJ2-5; D could derive from TRBD1 or TRBD2 (6 bases each). The germline gives CDR1 SGHTA, CDR2 FQGNSA. V gave up 2 bases and J gave up 5 bases, with 21 bases separating them. There are 17 residues in the CDR3.